The 13 T cell receptor beta chains listed next were all sequenced from one sample in a study of brain T cells in children with intractable seizures. TCRdb keeps only in-frame clones here, not all; method: immunoSEQ multiplex PCR. Of about 340,000 clones listed, roughly 93% are singletons. Time point reported: blood from clinic visit 5 months post-surgery; TSC patient then seizure free. Specimen: peripheral blood, collected 4 to 5 months after surgery. These receptors were taken from a boy in the first two years of life with tuberous sclerosis and intractable seizures.

V and J are TRBV14 and TRBJ2-5; 7 bases align to TRBD2. CDR3 length: 15 residues. Losses at the gene ends were 1 base for V and 4 bases for J; bases not matched to a gene: 6. CDR1 and CDR2 (germline): SGHDN, FVKESK. The CDR3 DNA follows: TGTGCCAGCAGCCAAGGATACCCTAGCGGAGAGACCCAGTACTTC. Protein sequence: CASSQGYPSGETQYF.

This rearrangement joins TRBV1 to TRBJ2-3; TRBD2, the table's D call, lacks a check against the DNA. TRBV1 is a pseudogene locus. This CDR3 is 18 amino acids long. CDR3 bases: TGCACCAGCAGCCAAGATTTACGGCGGGACCTTAACACAGATACGCAGTATTTT. This encodes CTSSQDLRRDLNTDTQYF.

This clone has a handful of counts. This sequence joins TRBV7-2 and TRBJ1-3; tentatively, D is TRBD1 (5 bases). CDR3 size: 17 residues. The V gene's germline CDR1 is SGHTA and CDR2 FQGNSA. With 6 bases removed from V and 0 bases from J, the gap between germline ends came to 18 bases. CDR3 nucleotides: TGTGCCAGCAGTCGGTTTACTGGGACGGCCTCTGGAAACACCATATATTTT. This sequence encodes CASSRFTGTASGNTIYF. Full variable domain (remainder filled in from reference TRBV7-2 and TRBJ1-3): GAGVSQSPSNKVTEKGKDVELRCDPISGHTALYWYRQSLGQGLEFLIYFQGNSAPDKSGLPSDRFSAERTGGSVSTLTIQRTQQEDSAVYLCASSRFTGTASGNTIYFGEGSWLTVV.

CDR3 region: CASSEQGAGNTIYF. CDR3 DNA sequence: TGTGCCAGCAGCGAACAGGGAGCTGGAAACACCATATATTTT. The chain is built from TRBV9 and TRBJ1-3, with D perhaps TRBD1 (6 bases). The V and J ends lost 3 bases and 2 bases respectively, with 9 bases between them. The CDR3 has 14 amino acids. The germline gives CDR1 SGDLS, CDR2 YYNGEE. The variable domain in full, with the rest retrieved from reference TRBV9 and TRBJ1-3, is DSGVTQTPKHLITATGQRVTLRCSPRSGDLSVYWYQQSLDQGLQFLIQYYNGEERAKGNILERFSAQQFPDLHSELNLSSLELGDSALYFCASSEQGAGNTIYFGEGSWLTVV.

The V call is TRBV7-9, the J call TRBJ1-4, with D possibly being TRBD1 (5 bases). Between the trimmed V and J ends, which lost 8 bases and 7 bases, there was a span of 17 bases. Germline loops: CDR1 SEHNR, CDR2 FQNEAQ (reference sequence). This CDR3 comprises 14 residues. Here the CDR3 reads CASAPGLRGEKLFF. The CDR3, as DNA: TGTGCCAGCGCCCCGGGTCTAAGGGGTGAAAAACTGTTTTTT. The entire variable domain, with the rest obtained from reference TRBV7-9 and TRBJ1-4, is as follows: DTGVSQNPRHKITKRGQNVTFRCDPISEHNRLYWYRQTLGQGPEFLTYFQNEAQLEKSRLLSDRFSAERPKGSFSTLEIQRTEQGDSAMYLCASAPGLRGEKLFFGSGTQLSVL.

This chain uses TRBV9 with TRBJ2-5, with TRBD2 matching over 12 bases. With V trimmed by 0 bases and J by 5 bases, 8 bases remained unmatched. The length of the CDR3 is 17 residues. The V gene's germline CDR1 is SGDLS and CDR2 YYNGEE. This CDR3 is CASSVGLAGVGQETQYF. The DNA of the CDR3 is TGTGCCAGCAGCGTAGGACTAGCGGGAGTTGGGCAGGAGACCCAGTACTTC.

The rearrangement uses TRBV5-4 and TRBJ2-7, with D unclear. Trimming pared 4 bases from V and 3 bases from J, leaving 17 bases between. CDR1 is SGHNT and CDR2 is YYREEE in the germline V gene (reference sequence). The CDR3 totals 15 residues. The CDR3 loop reads CASSADAKPNYEQYF. In nucleotides, the CDR3 is TGTGCCAGCAGCGCTGATGCGAAGCCGAACTACGAGCAGTACTTC. Using reference TRBV5-4 and TRBJ2-7 for the parts outside the CDR3, the full variable domain is ETGVTQSPTHLIKTRGQQVTLRCSSQSGHNTVSWYQQALGQGPQFIFQYYREEENGRGNFPPRFSGLQFPNYSSELNVNALELDDSALYLCASSADAKPNYEQYFGPGTRLTVT.

V usage is TRBV5-1 and J usage is TRBJ1-1; D unclear. There are 17 residues in the CDR3. Germline V gene sequence: CDR1 SGHRS, CDR2 YFSETQ. Trimming left V 0 bases short and J 0 bases short, with 15 bases between. CDR3 protein: CASSLAGSRSVNTEAFF. CDR3 DNA: TGCGCCAGCAGCTTGGCCGGGAGTCGATCGGTGAACACTGAAGCTTTCTTT.

In regard to this clone: An end of the junction does not agree with germline; a read error may underlie this. The genes are TRBV20-1 and TRBJ2-1, with 10 bases that match TRBD2. The germline V gene encodes CDR1 DFQATT and CDR2 SNEGSKA (reference sequence). This CDR3 contains 10 residues. The CDR3 bases are TGTGCTAGCGGGAGCTATGAGCAGTTCTTC. It translates to CASGSYEQFF.

The chain has TRBV29-1 and TRBJ2-1; D is undetermined. Germline V gene lookup returns CDR1 SQVTM and CDR2 ANQGSEA. There are 12 residues in the CDR3. Between the trimmed V and J ends, which lost 4 bases and 7 bases, there was a span of 11 bases. In nucleotides, the CDR3 is TGCAGCGTTGCCACCCCCGGGAATGAGCAGTTCTTC. Protein sequence: CSVATPGNEQFF.

The chain links TRBV19 to TRBJ1-2, with D unresolved. Per germline, CDR1 LNHDA and CDR2 SQIVND (reference sequence). Trimming removed 4 bases at V and 5 bases at J, with 5 bases between. The CDR3 length is 11 residues. CDR3 bases: TGTGCCAGTAGTAATCGATATGGCTACACCTTC. Protein: CASSNRYGYTF. Drawing the rest from reference TRBV19 and TRBJ1-2, the complete variable domain is DGGITQSPKYLFRKEGQNVTLSCEQNLNHDAMYWYRQDPGQGLRLIYYSQIVNDFQKGDIAEGYSVSREKKESFPLTVTSAQKNPTAFYLCASSNRYGYTFGSGTRLTVV.

The chain links TRBV7-8 to TRBJ2-1; D unresolved. V was clipped by 6 bases and J by 0 bases, with 12 bases between them. In germline, CDR1 is SGHVS, CDR2 FQNEAQ. The CDR3 is 15 residues long. The CDR3 reads CASRLTFSSYNEQFF. CDR3 coding DNA: TGTGCCAGCAGGCTGACTTTTAGCTCCTACAATGAGCAGTTCTTC.

This clone was counted a single time. V and J are TRBV6-1 and TRBJ2-5; the D gene could be TRBD1 or TRBD2 (5 bases each). Germline V lookup: CDR1 MNHNS, CDR2 SASEGT. The germline V and J ends were trimmed by 2 bases and 10 bases, with 14 bases remaining between them. This CDR3 comprises 13 residues. CDR3 sequence (DNA): TGTGCCAGCAGTGAACACGGCAGGGCGGGCCAGTACTTC. Encoded protein: CASSEHGRAGQYF.